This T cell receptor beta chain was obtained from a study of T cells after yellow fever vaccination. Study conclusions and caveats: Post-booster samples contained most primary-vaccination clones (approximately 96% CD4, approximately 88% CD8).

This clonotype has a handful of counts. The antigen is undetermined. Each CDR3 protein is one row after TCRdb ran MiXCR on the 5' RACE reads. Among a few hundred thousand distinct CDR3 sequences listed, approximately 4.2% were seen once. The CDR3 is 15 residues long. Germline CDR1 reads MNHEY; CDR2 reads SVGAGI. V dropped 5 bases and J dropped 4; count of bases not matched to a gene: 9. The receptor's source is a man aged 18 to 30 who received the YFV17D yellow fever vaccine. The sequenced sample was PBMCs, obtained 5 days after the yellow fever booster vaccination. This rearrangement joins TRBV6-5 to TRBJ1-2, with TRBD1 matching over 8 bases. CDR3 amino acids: CASSDPDRAIYGYTF. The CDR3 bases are TGTGCCAGCAGTGACCCGGACAGGGCTATCTATGGCTACACCTTC.